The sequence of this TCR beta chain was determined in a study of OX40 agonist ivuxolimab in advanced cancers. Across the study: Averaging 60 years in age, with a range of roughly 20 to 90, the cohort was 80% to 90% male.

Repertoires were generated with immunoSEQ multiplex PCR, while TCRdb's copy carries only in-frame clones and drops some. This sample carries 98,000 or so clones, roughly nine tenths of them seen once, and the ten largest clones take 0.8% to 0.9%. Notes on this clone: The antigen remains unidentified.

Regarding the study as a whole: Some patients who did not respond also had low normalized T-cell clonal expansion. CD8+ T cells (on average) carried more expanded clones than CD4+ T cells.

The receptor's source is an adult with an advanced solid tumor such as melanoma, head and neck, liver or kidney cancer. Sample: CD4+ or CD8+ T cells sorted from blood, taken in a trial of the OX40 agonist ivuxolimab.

CDR3 DNA: TGCAGCGCAAACAAAGGGGGGACTAGCGGGAACACCGGGGAGCTGTTTTTT. Its translation: CSANKGGTSGNTGELFF. J is TRBJ2-2 and V is TRBV29-1; 11 bases fit TRBD2. After removal of 7 bases from V and 1 base from J, the junction contained 11 bases not matched to a gene. CDR1 is SQVTM, CDR2 ANQGSEA, per germline. This CDR3 has 17 amino acids.